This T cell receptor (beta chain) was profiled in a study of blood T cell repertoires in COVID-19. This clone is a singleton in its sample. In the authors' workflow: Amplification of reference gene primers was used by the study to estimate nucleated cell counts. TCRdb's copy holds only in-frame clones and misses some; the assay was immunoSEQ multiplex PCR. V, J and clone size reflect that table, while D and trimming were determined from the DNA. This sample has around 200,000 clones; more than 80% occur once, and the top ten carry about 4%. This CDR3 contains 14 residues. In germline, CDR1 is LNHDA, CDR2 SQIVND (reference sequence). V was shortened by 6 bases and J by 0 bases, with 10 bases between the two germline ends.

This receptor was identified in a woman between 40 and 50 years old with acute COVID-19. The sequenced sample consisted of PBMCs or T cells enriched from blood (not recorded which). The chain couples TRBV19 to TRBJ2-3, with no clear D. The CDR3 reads CASRMTQSTDTQYF. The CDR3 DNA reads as TGTGCCAGTAGAATGACACAGAGCACAGATACGCAGTATTTT.